This T cell receptor beta chain was identified in a study of blood T cell repertoires in COVID-19. Study overall: Researchers got acute and convalescent COVID-19 samples from the United States, Italy and Spain. In each case, the material was cDNA or gDNA derived from T cells, B-cell-depleted T cells, or PBMCs.

As handled by the study authors: Amplification of reference gene primers provided the estimated nucleated cell counts. Here immunoSEQ multiplex PCR was the method, and the copy in TCRdb shows in-frame clones only, minus some. The V and J calls and clone size were taken over from that table, and D and trimming were inferred from the DNA. The sample gives about 54,000 clones, 90% of which show up once; 8% to 9% is in the top ten. J gave up 9 bases and V 1 base, and 6 bases lay outside the gene matches. Germline CDR1 LGHDT, CDR2 YNNKEL (reference sequence). This CDR3 contains 15 residues. The chain combines TRBV3-1 (or the pseudogene TRBV3-2) with TRBJ1-6, with 7 bases identical to TRBD1. Sequencing used peripheral blood. This receptor was identified in a woman in her 40s with active COVID-19. The CDR3 here is CASSQGRGSSSPLHF. The CDR3 coding sequence is TGTGCCAGCAGCCAAGGCAGGGGGAGTAGTTCACCCCTCCACTTT.